This TCR beta chain was retrieved from a study of Graves' ophthalmopathy and Graves' hyperthyroidism. Study information: Pretreatment peripheral blood was obtained at initial diagnosis. Study-wide points: The authors also found most expanded thyroid clonotypes above 0.001 frequency in blood. Classification of ophthalmopathy versus stable hyperthyroidism by a 13-signature model yielded 85% to 90% sensitivity and approximately 79% specificity.

This clonotype was seen at least ten times. Its antigen is unidentified. CDR3 length equals 14 residues. Germline CDR1 is SNHLY and CDR2 is FYNNEI. V was cut by 2 bases and J by 4 bases, with 11 bases left in between. Amplification from RNA transcripts yielded the TCR beta CDR3 regions. The authors performed first-round RT-PCR with HTBI primers and then a second-round multiplex PCR. MiXCR, run by TCRdb on the multiplex PCR reads, gives a single entry per CDR3 protein. The sample lists about 740,000 distinct CDR3 sequences; 35% to 50% were seen once. The receptor was derived from an adult man with Graves' ophthalmopathy. This rearrangement joins TRBV2 to TRBJ1-2, with D perhaps matching TRBD1 (5 bases). The sequenced sample consisted of peripheral blood. In DNA, the CDR3 is TGTGCCAGCAGTGAACGGGGGACCCTCTATGGCTACACCTTC. This sequence encodes CASSERGTLYGYTF.